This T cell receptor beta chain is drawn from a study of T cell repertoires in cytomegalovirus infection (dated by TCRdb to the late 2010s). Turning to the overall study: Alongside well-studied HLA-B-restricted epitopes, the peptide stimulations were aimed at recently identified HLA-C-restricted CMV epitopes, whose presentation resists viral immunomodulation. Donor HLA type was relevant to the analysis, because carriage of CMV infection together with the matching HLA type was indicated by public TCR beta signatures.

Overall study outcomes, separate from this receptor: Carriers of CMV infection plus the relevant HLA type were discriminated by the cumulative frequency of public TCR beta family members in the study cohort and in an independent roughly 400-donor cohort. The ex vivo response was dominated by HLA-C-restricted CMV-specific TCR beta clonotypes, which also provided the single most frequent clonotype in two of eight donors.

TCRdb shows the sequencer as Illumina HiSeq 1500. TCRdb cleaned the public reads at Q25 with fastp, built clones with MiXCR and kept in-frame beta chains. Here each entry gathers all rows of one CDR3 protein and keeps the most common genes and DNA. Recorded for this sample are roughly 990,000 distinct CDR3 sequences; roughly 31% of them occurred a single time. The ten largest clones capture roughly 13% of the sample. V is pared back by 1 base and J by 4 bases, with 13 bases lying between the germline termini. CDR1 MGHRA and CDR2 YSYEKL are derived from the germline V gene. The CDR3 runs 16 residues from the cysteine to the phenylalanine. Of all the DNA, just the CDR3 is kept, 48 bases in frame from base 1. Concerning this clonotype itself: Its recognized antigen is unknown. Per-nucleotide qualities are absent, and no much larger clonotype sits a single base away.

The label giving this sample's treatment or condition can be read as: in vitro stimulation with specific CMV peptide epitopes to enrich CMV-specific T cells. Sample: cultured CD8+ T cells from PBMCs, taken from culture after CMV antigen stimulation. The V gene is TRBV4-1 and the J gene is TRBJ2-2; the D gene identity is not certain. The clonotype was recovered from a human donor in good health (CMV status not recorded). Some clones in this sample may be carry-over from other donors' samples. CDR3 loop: CASSQALYISTGELFF. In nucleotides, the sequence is TGCGCCAGCAGCCAAGCCCTCTATATCAGCACCGGGGAGCTGTTTTTT.